What follows is one T cell receptor beta chain and its context. This sample was included in a study of blood T cell repertoires in COVID-19. Study-level information: Donors in the United States, Italy and Spain gave samples during acute or convalescent COVID-19.

The repertoire was sequenced with immunoSEQ multiplex PCR; TCRdb's copy has only in-frame clones and lacks some. The sample contains some 40,000 clones, around 90% of which appear only once. CDR1 LGHNA and CDR2 YNFKEQ come from the germline V gene. There are 19 residues in the CDR3. The V and J ends lost 0 bases and 5 bases, in that order; junction bases with no gene match: 12. This TCR was sampled from a man aged 50 to 60 with COVID-19, enrolled during active disease. The rearrangement links TRBV4-2 to TRBJ1-5; 11 bases agree with TRBD1. The sample taken for sequencing was peripheral blood. CDR3 amino acids: CASSQDSRLRTGGDQPQHF. In DNA, the CDR3 is TGTGCCAGCAGCCAAGATAGTCGGTTGAGGACAGGGGGCGATCAGCCCCAGCATTTT.